This T cell receptor beta chain stems from a study of T cell changes during pregnancy in multiple sclerosis. CDR1 is SEHNR and CDR2 is FQNEAQ in the germline V gene (reference sequence). The V end was cut by 5 bases, the J end by 5 bases, with 13 bases between. The CDR3 covers 14 residues. Assay used: immunoSEQ multiplex PCR; TCRdb lists only in-frame clones, some missing. The sample has about 75,000 clones, 94% seen once. Material: CD4+ T cells from peripheral blood mononuclear cells, obtained after pregnancy. The chain is built from TRBV7-9 and TRBJ1-5, with D possibly matching TRBD1 (5 bases). The clonotype originates from a female donor with multiple sclerosis, enrolled in a pregnancy study. This CDR3 is CASSPDSVHQPQHF. The CDR3 bases are TGTGCCAGCAGCCCAGACAGCGTTCATCAGCCCCAGCATTTT.